This T cell receptor beta chain was captured by sequencing in a study of CD8+ T cells in alopecia areata (dated by TCRdb to 2017 to 2018). Notes on the research overall: The treated patients took part in an open-label pilot trial in which moderate-to-severe alopecia areata was treated with oral tofacitinib at 5 to 10 mg twice daily. Tofacitinib was given for 6 to 18 months, followed by 6 months of follow-up off drug to assess delayed response and recurrence. For the treated patients, the SALT score, which quantifies what percentage of scalp surface area is affected, served as the measure of disease severity. The study used high-throughput TCRbeta sequencing to examine T cell clonal expansion in alopecia areata, in both the C3H/HeJ mouse model and human patients. On the human side, TCRbeta sequencing was run on scalp tissue and on sorted CD4+ and CD8+ peripheral blood T cells from healthy controls and from alopecia areata patients with either patchy or totalis/universalis disease. Tofacitinib-treated patients had biopsies at baseline and at 4 and 24 weeks of treatment, with a later scalp biopsy in several patients. Scalp clonality was compared among normal scalp (n=4), patchy alopecia areata scalp (n=8), and alopecia totalis/universalis scalp (n=8). RNA was obtained with the PAXgene miRNA kit for fixed scalp, the miRNeasy kit for PBMCs, and the RNeasy kit for mouse skin. TCRbeta CDR3 regions were amplified by immunoSEQ multiplex PCR with 35 Vbeta forward and 13 Jbeta reverse primers. Study-level results and caveats: Scalp TCR repertoire analysis is complicated because resident alphabeta T cells in normal human skin are also sequenced, whereas mouse skin is dominated by gammadelta T cells. During tofacitinib treatment, many expanded lesional clones remained in scalp and blood, and this persistence may partly explain relapse after treatment is stopped. Tofacitinib significantly decreased scalp clonality and the number of expanded CD8+ clones among the top 100 scalp clones. Compared with normal scalp, lesional scalp, particularly in alopecia totalis/universalis, had higher clonality and more expanded CD8+ clones, which suggests antigenic drive. Compared with mice, TCR sequences shared between patients were less clear, possibly partly because of HLA diversity across the patient population. Because the treated cohort was small and included a single nonresponder, larger studies are needed to assess links between baseline CD8+ expansion and response.

Receptor libraries were prepared by the immunoSEQ multiplex PCR assay. To provide template for TCR sequencing, every sample had RNA extracted and reverse transcribed into cDNA. SuperScript III was used for first-strand cDNA synthesis, primed with a 2:1 mix of oligo-dT and random hexamers. A synthetic immune receptor repertoire was used to measure amplification bias, and any remaining bias was corrected computationally. The original pipeline was this. After raw reads were preprocessed to remove errors, the CDR3 was defined following IMGT conventions as running from the conserved cysteine to phenylalanine. Clonality was computed by normalizing Shannon entropy by log2 of the number of productive unique TCRs and subtracting the result from 1. Whether each scalp clone was CD4 or CD8 was inferred by checking scalp TCRbeta sequences against the CD4 and CD8 repertoires from sorted blood. The table was pulled from immuneACCESS by TCRdb, which kept in-frame rearrangements only. Such tables lose some clones; where checked, under half of the loss comes from unresolved V genes, and the rest has no known cause. V and J calls and clone size follow that table, whereas D and trimming were derived from the DNA. The sample table lists 100,000 or so clones, just under 60% of them with a count of one. The top ten clones comprise about 16% of the sample.

About this clone: Its recognized antigen is unknown. No much larger clonotype is one base removed from it; base qualities were not supplied.

The sample's treatment or condition label, in plain terms: oral pan-JAK inhibitor, 5-10 mg twice daily. Lesional scalp punch biopsies and peripheral blood were collected from alopecia areata patients. PBMCs were separated by density centrifugation and stained for CD3, CD4 and CD8, after which CD4+ and CD8+ T cells were sorted on a FACSAria. V lost 0 bases and J lost 6 bases; the stretch between them is 15 bases long. CDR1 is given as LGHNA and CDR2 as YSLEER, both from the germline V gene. Its CDR3 holds 15 amino acids, cysteine through phenylalanine. Just CDR3 DNA is preserved here, 45 bases in frame from base 1.

The material sequenced was CD8+ T cells sorted from blood, taken at approximately week 61, from a patient treated with tofacitinib. This receptor was identified in a human donor with alopecia areata. The chain links TRBV4-3 with TRBJ2-7; TRBD1 is possibly the D segment (5 matching bases). The nucleotide sequence reads as follows: TGCGCCAGCAGCCAAGAGGAGAAGGGGATGGGCGAGCAGTACTTC. Its protein is CASSQEEKGMGEQYF.